The 12 T cell receptor beta chains below were found in one sample sequenced in a study of CD8+CD57+ T cells in acquired aplastic anemia. It was genomic DNA that served as the template for profiling TCR beta VDJ and CDR3. TCRdb re-analysed the reads in MiXCR, keeping a single row per CDR3 protein. Of some 200,000 distinct CDR3 sequences in the sample, roughly 55% were seen once. The sample taken for sequencing was sorted CD4+, CD8+, or CD8+CD57+ T cells (not recorded which) from PBMCs. Receptors were obtained from a human donor in good health.

Worth noting for this clonotype: Without the conserved terminal phenylalanine or tryptophan, this CDR3 likely stems from a read error. The DNA for the CDR3 is TGCAGTGCTGACCCTGGCCCGTCCTACGAGCAGTACCTC. Its translation: CSADPGPSYEQYL. The chain is built from TRBV20-1 and TRBJ2-7; D gene unclear. Per the germline V gene, CDR1 is DFQATT and CDR2 is SNEGSKA (reference sequence). The CDR3 is 13 amino acids. The V gene lost 5 bases and the J gene lost 1 base, with 12 bases spanning the gap.

This clonotype came up a few times. This chain joins TRBV20-1 and TRBJ2-5; D unclear. Germline V gives CDR1 DFQATT, CDR2 SNEGSKA (reference sequence). This CDR3 region has 12 residues. V was pared by 6 bases and J by 5 bases, with 13 bases between. The CDR3 region has the DNA TGCAGTGCCCCCGACTCGTGGGAGACCCAGTACTTC. Protein sequence: CSAPDSWETQYF.

The V call is TRBV12-3 or TRBV12-4, the J call TRBJ2-1; D not certain. The CDR3 is 15 residues long. V gave up 6 bases and J gave up 9 bases, with 21 bases separating them. In nucleotides, the CDR3 is TGTGCCAGCAGCCCCGTGGGCCGTACCAGTGTTGAGCAGTTCTTC. Protein sequence: CASSPVGRTSVEQFF.

The V and J genes are TRBV12-3 or TRBV12-4 and TRBJ1-1; perhaps TRBD1 as D (5 bases). V gave up 3 bases and J gave up 4 bases, with 9 bases separating them. The CDR3 runs to 13 residues. The CDR3 region is CASSFGRVTEAFF. The CDR3, as DNA: TGTGCCAGCAGTTTCGGCAGGGTCACTGAAGCTTTCTTT.

The table lists this clonotype with many counts. This chain links TRBV9 with TRBJ2-3; D remains ambiguous. CDR1 and CDR2 from the germline V gene are SGDLS and YYNGEE. The V end lost 0 bases, the J end lost 5 bases, and 7 bases lay between the germline ends. CDR3 length equals 13 residues. Written as DNA, the CDR3 is TGTGCCAGCAGCGTAGAGGGTGGAGATACGCAGTATTTT. Protein: CASSVEGGDTQYF.

The chain is built from TRBV4-1 and TRBJ1-1; D is unresolved. Trimming removed 5 bases from V and 0 bases from J, with 16 bases in between. Germline loops: CDR1 MGHRA, CDR2 YSYEKL. The CDR3 extends over 16 amino acids. This CDR3 is CASSKAEVRLNTEAFF. The CDR3 DNA follows: TGCGCCAGCAGCAAAGCCGAAGTAAGGTTGAACACTGAAGCTTTCTTT.

This clonotype was observed a handful of times. The chain has TRBV7-9 and TRBJ2-4, with D perhaps matching TRBD1 (6 bases). Germline CDR1 is SEHNR and CDR2 is FQNEAQ (reference sequence). Trimming took 6 bases from V and 6 from J, leaving 21 bases between them. The CDR3 loop spans 16 amino acids. The CDR3 DNA is TGTGCCAGCAGGGCCCCCAACAGGGCCATTGGAAACATTCAGTACTTC. Translated: CASRAPNRAIGNIQYF.

At least ten counts were recorded for this clonotype. This chain connects TRBV5-6 to TRBJ2-2; possible D gene TRBD1, 5 bases. Germline V gene data show CDR1 as SGHDT and CDR2 as YYEEEE. V lost 2 bases, J lost 6 bases, and 14 bases lay in between. The CDR3 runs 15 residues. CDR3 protein: CASSLQDQVAGELFF. The CDR3 region has the DNA TGTGCCAGCAGCTTACAGGATCAAGTAGCCGGGGAGCTGTTTTTT.

The chain uses TRBV4-1 and TRBJ2-1, with 8 bases matching TRBD1. CDR3 length equals 15 residues. The junction had 8 bases not matched to a gene; V was cut back by 1 base and J by 9 bases. Germline values: CDR1 MGHRA, CDR2 YSYEKL. The CDR3 loop is CASSQVGQGAVEQFF. In DNA, the CDR3 is TGCGCCAGCAGCCAAGTTGGGCAGGGGGCGGTTGAGCAGTTCTTC.

V usage is TRBV20-1 and J usage is TRBJ1-1; D perhaps matches TRBD1 (6 bases). Germline CDR1 reads DFQATT; CDR2 reads SNEGSKA (reference sequence). There are 15 residues in the CDR3. V lost 0 bases and J lost 6, with 17 bases in between. The CDR3 loop reads CSAREGEGGGAEAFF. CDR3 nucleotide sequence: TGCAGTGCTAGAGAAGGGGAGGGGGGGGGGGCTGAAGCTTTCTTT.

This clonotype was observed many times. The chain has TRBV4-2 and TRBJ2-1; TRBD1 matches 10 bases. With V trimmed by 0 bases and J by 5 bases, 4 bases remained unmatched. From germline, CDR1 is LGHNA and CDR2 YNFKEQ. CDR3 length equals 16 residues. CDR3 nucleotide sequence: TGTGCCAGCAGCCAAGAAACCGGGACAGGGGACAATGAGCAGTTCTTC. As protein: CASSQETGTGDNEQFF.

This chain links TRBV6-2 or TRBV6-3 with TRBJ1-1; 8 nucleotides align to TRBD1. Germline values: CDR1 MNHEY, CDR2 SVGEGT. V shed 6 bases, J shed 2 bases, and the junction held 14 bases outside the gene matches. CDR3 length: 17 amino acids. The CDR3 region is CASSSRGTGAINTEAFF. As DNA, the CDR3 is TGTGCCAGCAGCTCCCGTGGGACAGGCGCAATTAACACTGAAGCTTTCTTT.